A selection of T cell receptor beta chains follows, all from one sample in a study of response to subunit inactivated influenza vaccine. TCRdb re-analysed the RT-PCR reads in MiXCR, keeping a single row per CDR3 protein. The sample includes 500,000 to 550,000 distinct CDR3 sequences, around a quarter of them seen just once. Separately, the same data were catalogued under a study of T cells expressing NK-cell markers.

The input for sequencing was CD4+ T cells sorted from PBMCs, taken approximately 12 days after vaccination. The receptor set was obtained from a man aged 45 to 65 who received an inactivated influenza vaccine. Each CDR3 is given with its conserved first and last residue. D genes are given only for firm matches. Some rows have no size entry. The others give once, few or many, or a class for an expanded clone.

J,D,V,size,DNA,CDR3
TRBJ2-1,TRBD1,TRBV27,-,TGTGCCAGCAGTTCCAGGGGGCGCGTTCAGACGTATGAGCAGTTCTTC,CASSSRGRVQTYEQFF
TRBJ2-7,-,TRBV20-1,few,TGCAGTGCTAGAGCCGGGACCCACCCATACGAGCAGTACTTC,CSARAGTHPYEQYF
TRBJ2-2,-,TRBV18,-,TGTGCCAGCTCCTCCCAAACAACGAACACCGGGGAGCTGTTTTTT,CASSSQTTNTGELFF
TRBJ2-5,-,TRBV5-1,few,TGCGCCAGCAGCCGAGGGTCCGGGACCCAAGAGACCCAGTACTTC,CASSRGSGTQETQYF
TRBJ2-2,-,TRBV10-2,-,TGCGCCAGCAGTGCAGAATATAACACCGGGGAGCTGTTTTTT,CASSAEYNTGELFF
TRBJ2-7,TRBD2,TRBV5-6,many,TGTGCCAGCAGCTCGCAGACTAGCCGGGCCTACGAGCAGTACTTC,CASSSQTSRAYEQYF
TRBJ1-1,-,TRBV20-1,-,TGCAGTGCTAGCCCCCAGGCGGGCACTGAAGCTTTCTTT,CSASPQAGTEAFF
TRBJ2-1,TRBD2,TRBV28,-,TGTGCCAGCAGTTCGGGGGGGCGCGCCTACAATGAGCAGTTCTTC,CASSSGGRAYNEQFF
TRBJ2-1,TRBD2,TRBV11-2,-,TGTGCCAGCAGCGGAGGGACTAGCGGCGTGGGTGAGCAGTTCTTC,CASSGGTSGVGEQFF
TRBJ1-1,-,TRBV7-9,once,TGTGCCAGCAGCGGGGGACGGCCGAACACTGAAGCTTTCTTT,CASSGGRPNTEAFF
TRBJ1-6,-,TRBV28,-,TGTGCCAGCAGTTTATATAGAAATTCACCCCTCCACTTT,CASSLYRNSPLHF
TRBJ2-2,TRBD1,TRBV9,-,TGTGCCAGCAGCACTACAGGGGGCGTCACCGGGGAGCTGTTTTTT,CASSTTGGVTGELFF
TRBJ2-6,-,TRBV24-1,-,TGTGCCACCAGTGGCCGATCCCTGACCTCTGGGGCCAACGTCCTGACTTTC,CATSGRSLTSGANVLTF
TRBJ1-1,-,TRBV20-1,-,TGCAGTGCTAGAGATCCCGCGGTCATGAACACTGAAGCTTTCTTT,CSARDPAVMNTEAFF
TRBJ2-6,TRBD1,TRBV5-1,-,TGCGCCAGCAGCTTGTGGACAGGAGACTCTGGGGCCAACGTCCTGACTTTC,CASSLWTGDSGANVLTF
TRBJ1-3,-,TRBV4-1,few,TGCGCCAGCAGCCACGAGCCCGGTCGCGCTTCGGGAAACACCATATATTTT,CASSHEPGRASGNTIYF
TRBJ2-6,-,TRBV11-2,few,TGTGCCAGCAGCTTATCCGTTACAAGGGGAGCTCTCTCTGGGGCCAACGTCCTGACTTTC,CASSLSVTRGALSGANVLTF
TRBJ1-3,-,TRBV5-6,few,TGTGCCAGCAGCTCCCCGGTGGGCTGGTCTGGAAACACCATATATTTT,CASSSPVGWSGNTIYF
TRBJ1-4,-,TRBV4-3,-,TGCGCCAGCAGCCAAGTTACCAGTGGCAGCCCGACGAGTTGGAAACTGTTTTTT,CASSQVTSGSPTSWKLFF
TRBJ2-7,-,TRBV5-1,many,TGCGCCAGCAGCTCGCCCCAGGGCAGGAGCTACGAGCAGTACTTC,CASSSPQGRSYEQYF
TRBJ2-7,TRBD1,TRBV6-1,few,TGTGCCAGCAAACAATCCGGGACAGGAGTCTACGAGCAGTACTTC,CASKQSGTGVYEQYF
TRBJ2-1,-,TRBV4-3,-,TGCGCCAGCAGCCAAGATTGGGGGCAGTACAATGAGCAGTTCTTC,CASSQDWGQYNEQFF
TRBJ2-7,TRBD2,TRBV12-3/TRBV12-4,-,TGTGCCAGCAGTTTAGTATTGCTAGCGGGACCCTCCTACGAGCAGTACTTC,CASSLVLLAGPSYEQYF
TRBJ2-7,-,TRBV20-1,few,TGCAGTGCTAGAGATTACAGGGAGGTTGTCACAGGCTCCTACGAGCAGTACTTC,CSARDYREVVTGSYEQYF
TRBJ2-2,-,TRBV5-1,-,TGCGCCAGCAGCTCCGACGGCCAACACACCGGGGAGCTGTTTTTT,CASSSDGQHTGELFF
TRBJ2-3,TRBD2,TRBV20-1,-,TGCAGTGCTAGAGATAGCGGGAATGTAGATACGCAGTATTTT,CSARDSGNVDTQYF
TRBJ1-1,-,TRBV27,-,TGTGCCAGCAGTTTATTCGGGGGTTCTGCCACTGAAGCTTTCTTT,CASSLFGGSATEAFF
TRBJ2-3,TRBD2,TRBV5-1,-,TGCGCCAGCAGCTCCGGGACTAGTGACACAGATACGCAGTATTTT,CASSSGTSDTDTQYF
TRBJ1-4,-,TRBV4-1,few,TGCGCCAGCAGCCAAGATATCAGTTGGAATGAAAAACTGTTTTTT,CASSQDISWNEKLFF
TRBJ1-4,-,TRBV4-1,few,TGCGCCAGCAGCCCGGGATTGTCAGCAACTAATGAAAAACTGTTTTTT,CASSPGLSATNEKLFF
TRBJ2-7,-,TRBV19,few,TGTGCCAGTAGTATAACTACAGGCGAGCAGTACTTC,CASSITTGEQYF
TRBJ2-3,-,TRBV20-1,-,TGCAGTGCTATCGGAGAGGCCGGCAGTGCGCAGTATTTT,CSAIGEAGSAQYF
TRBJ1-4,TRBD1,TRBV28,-,TGTGCCAGCAGTTCGGGACAGCTAGAAAAACTGTTTTTT,CASSSGQLEKLFF
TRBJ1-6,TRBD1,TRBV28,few,TGTGCCAGCGTATGGGACGACAGGGGCAATTCACCCCTCCACTTT,CASVWDDRGNSPLHF
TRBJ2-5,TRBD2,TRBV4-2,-,TGTGCCAGCAGCAAACGCACCACGGGACTAGCGGGAGGCCAGCAAGAGACCCAGTACTTC,CASSKRTTGLAGGQQETQYF
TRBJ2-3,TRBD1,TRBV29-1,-,TGCAGCGTTGGGACAGGGAGCACAGATACGCAGTATTTT,CSVGTGSTDTQYF
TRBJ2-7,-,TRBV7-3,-,TGTGCCAGCAGCTTAAGCGCGACGGCGAATTACGAGCAGTACTTC,CASSLSATANYEQYF
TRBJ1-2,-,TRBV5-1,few,TGCGCCAGCAGCCTGGGTGGACAAATGAACTATGGCTACACCTTC,CASSLGGQMNYGYTF
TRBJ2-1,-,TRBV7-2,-,TGTGCCAGCAGCTTAGTAGGGTACTCCTACAATGAGCAGTTCTTC,CASSLVGYSYNEQFF
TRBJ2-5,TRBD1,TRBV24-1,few,TGTGCCACCAGTGACAAGGGGGGACAGGGGGAGACCCAGTACTTC,CATSDKGGQGETQYF
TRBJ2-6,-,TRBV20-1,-,TGCAGTGCTAGAGAGGGAGGCGATGGCTCTGGGGCCAACGTCCTGACTTTC,CSAREGGDGSGANVLTF
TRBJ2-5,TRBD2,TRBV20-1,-,TGCAGTGCTGCGGGACTAGCATCCCAAGAGACCCAGTACTTC,CSAAGLASQETQYF
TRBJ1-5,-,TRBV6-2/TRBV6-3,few,TGTGCCAGCAGTTTCCCAGGGGCGTATAGCAATCAGCCCCAGCATTTT,CASSFPGAYSNQPQHF
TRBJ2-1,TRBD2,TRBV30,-,TGTGCCTGGAGACTAGCGGGAGTCGCTGAGCAGTTCTTC,CAWRLAGVAEQFF
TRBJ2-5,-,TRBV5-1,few,TGCGCCAGCAGCGGTTGGGGGCTTCAAGAGACCCAGTACTTC,CASSGWGLQETQYF
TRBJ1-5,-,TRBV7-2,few,TGTGCCAGCAGCTTGGGTCGGGGGTATAGCAATCAGCCCCAGCATTTT,CASSLGRGYSNQPQHF
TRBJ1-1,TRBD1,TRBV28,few,TGTGCCAGCAGTATGGCAGGGGGGACTTCGAAAGCTTTCTTT,CASSMAGGTSKAFF
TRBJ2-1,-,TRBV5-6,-,TGTGCCAGCAGCTTGGATGAACCGGGAGCCGTGTTCTTC,CASSLDEPGAVFF
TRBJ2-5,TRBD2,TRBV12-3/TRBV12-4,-,TGTGCCAGCAGCCGTAGCGGGGGGACCGAAGAGACCCAGTACTTC,CASSRSGGTEETQYF
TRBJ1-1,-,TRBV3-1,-,TGTGCCAGCAACTCAGGGAAAGGGGAAGCTTTCTTT,CASNSGKGEAFF